These T cell receptor beta chains were read from a single sample in a study of blood T cell repertoires in COVID-19. The data were produced by immunoSEQ multiplex PCR, yet TCRdb's version contains in-frame clones alone and is incomplete. The data show fewer than 60,000 clones, 75% to 85% seen once. Sequences were obtained from peripheral blood. All receptors derive from a human donor in a cohort sampled during active COVID-19. Each CDR3 is given with its conserved first and last residue. D genes are given only for firm matches. Not all rows give a size; the values are once, few, many and, for expanded clones, a class.

CDR3aa	CDR3nt	abundance	v_gene	j_gene	d_gene
CASSYAGAANTEAFF	TGTGCCAGCAGTTACGCGGGGGCAGCGAACACTGAAGCTTTCTTT	.	TRBV7-9	TRBJ1-1	.
CACRVTHKNEQFF	TGTGCCTGCCGGGTAACTCACAAGAATGAGCAGTTCTTC	.	TRBV30	TRBJ2-1	.
CASSYSSVGGYTF	TGTGCCAGCAGTTACTCGTCGGTCGGTGGCTACACCTTC	.	TRBV6-5	TRBJ1-2	.
CASSPQLGSRQAGYTF	TGTGCCAGCAGCCCTCAATTAGGCTCCCGACAGGCCGGCTACACCTTC	.	TRBV11-2	TRBJ1-2	.
CASSIPGQHYGYTF	TGTGCCAGCAGTATTCCGGGACAGCACTATGGCTACACCTTC	few	TRBV28	TRBJ1-2	TRBD1
CSVRETGANVLTF	TGCAGCGTTCGGGAAACCGGGGCCAACGTCCTGACTTTC	.	TRBV29-1	TRBJ2-6	.
CASSSRGEQFF	TGCGCCAGCAGCTCGCGGGGTGAGCAGTTCTTC	.	TRBV4-3	TRBJ2-1	.
CASSIGQTGDEQFF	TGCGCCAGCAGCATTGGACAGACCGGCGATGAGCAGTTCTTC	.	TRBV5-1	TRBJ2-1	.
CASSLGTSGSSTGELFF	TGCGCCAGCAGCTTGGGGACTAGCGGGAGTAGCACCGGGGAGCTGTTTTTT	.	TRBV5-1	TRBJ2-2	TRBD2
CASSQGSDYEQYF	TGTGCCAGCAGCCAAGGCAGCGACTACGAGCAGTACTTC	.	TRBV3-1/TRBV3-2	TRBJ2-7	.
CAWSEGRTGGYTEAFF	TGTGCCTGGAGTGAGGGCCGGACAGGGGGCTACACTGAAGCTTTCTTT	once	TRBV30	TRBJ1-1	TRBD1
CASSSGLAGLDEQFF	TGTGCCAGCAGCTCCGGACTAGCGGGACTCGATGAGCAGTTCTTC	few	TRBV28	TRBJ2-1	TRBD2
CASSNRGGYEQYF	TGTGCCAGCAGTAACAGGGGGGGCTACGAGCAGTACTTC	.	TRBV2	TRBJ2-7	.
CASSTWTGSGYTF	TGCGCCAGCAGCACATGGACAGGGTCGGGCTACACCTTC	.	TRBV5-1	TRBJ1-2	TRBD1
CASSSRTSGGVGELFF	TGTGCCAGCAGCTCCCGGACTAGCGGGGGTGTCGGGGAGCTGTTTTTT	.	TRBV7-6	TRBJ2-2	TRBD2
CASSLLTGTGLGEQYF	TGCGCCAGCAGCTTGCTAACCGGGACAGGGTTGGGCGAGCAGTACTTC	.	TRBV5-1	TRBJ2-7	TRBD1
CASSQEGRTSFNNEQFF	TGTGCCAGCAGCCAAGAAGGAAGGACTAGCTTCAACAATGAGCAGTTCTTC	.	TRBV14	TRBJ2-1	TRBD2
CATSEPGTSGNYNEQFF	TGTGCCACCAGTGAGCCCGGGACTAGCGGGAACTACAATGAGCAGTTCTTC	.	TRBV24-1	TRBJ2-1	TRBD2
CATSTGQGGADTQYF	TGTGCCACCAGCACCGGACAGGGGGGCGCAGATACGCAGTATTTT	.	TRBV15	TRBJ2-3	TRBD1
CASSTSGTEETQYF	TGTGCCAGCTCGACTAGCGGGACAGAAGAGACCCAGTACTTC	once	TRBV18	TRBJ2-5	TRBD2
CASSVDRRGTQYF	TGTGCCAGCAGCGTAGACAGGCGAGGGACCCAGTACTTC	.	TRBV9	TRBJ2-5	.
CSASPSGAYNEQFF	TGCAGTGCTAGTCCGAGCGGCGCCTACAATGAGCAGTTCTTC	.	TRBV20-1	TRBJ2-1	.
CAISGQGGTEAFF	TGTGCCATCAGTGGACAGGGCGGCACTGAAGCTTTCTTT	.	TRBV10-3	TRBJ1-1	TRBD1
CASSAQGARQPQHF	TGTGCCAGCAGTGCACAGGGGGCTAGGCAGCCCCAGCATTTT	.	TRBV2	TRBJ1-5	TRBD1
CASSPRDRETQYF	TGTGCCAGCAGCCCCCGGGACAGGGAGACCCAGTACTTC	.	TRBV7-3	TRBJ2-5	TRBD1
CASSQAGSAGYTF	TGTGCCAGCAGCCAAGCAGGGTCTGCTGGCTACACCTTC	.	TRBV14	TRBJ1-2	.
CASSYLASRLYEQYF	TGTGCCAGCAGTTACTTGGCTAGCCGCCTCTACGAGCAGTACTTC	few	TRBV6-2/TRBV6-3	TRBJ2-7	.
CASSPVRGSGSSYEQYF	TGTGCCAGCAGCCCGGTTCGGGGAAGCGGGAGCTCCTACGAGCAGTACTTC	.	TRBV7-9	TRBJ2-7	TRBD2
CASSPAGGSYEQYF	TGTGCCAGCTCACCAGCGGGGGGCTCCTACGAGCAGTACTTC	.	TRBV18	TRBJ2-7	TRBD2
CASSVGGPGNTIYF	TGTGCCAGCAGCGTAGGGGGGCCTGGAAACACCATATATTTT	once	TRBV9	TRBJ1-3	.
CASSPTWFTSDYNEQFF	TGTGCCAGCAGCCCCACTTGGTTCACTAGCGACTACAATGAGCAGTTCTTC	.	TRBV9	TRBJ2-1	TRBD2
CASSPGASGRASTDTQYF	TGTGCCAGCAGCCCCGGGGCTAGCGGGAGGGCTAGCACAGATACGCAGTATTTT	.	TRBV9	TRBJ2-3	TRBD2
CASSSGQGTEAFF	TGTGCCAGCAGTTCAGGGCAGGGTACTGAAGCTTTCTTT	once	TRBV28	TRBJ1-1	.
CASSSKQGPYGYTF	TGTGCCAGCAGTTCGAAACAGGGGCCATATGGCTACACCTTC	.	TRBV6-1	TRBJ1-2	TRBD1
CASSGPGQGRYEQYF	TGTGCCAGTAGTGGTCCAGGACAGGGTCGGTACGAGCAGTACTTC	.	TRBV19	TRBJ2-7	TRBD1
CASSPLAGVLSYEQYF	TGTGCCAGCAGTCCTTTAGCGGGAGTCCTCTCCTACGAGCAGTACTTC	.	TRBV27	TRBJ2-7	TRBD2
CATSVRGRKDTQYF	TGTGCCACCAGTGTCAGAGGGCGCAAAGATACGCAGTATTTT	once	TRBV24-1	TRBJ2-3	.
CASSVRQGAFF	TGTGCCAGCAGTGTCCGGCAGGGGGCTTTCTTT	.	TRBV2	TRBJ1-1	.
CASSLEYSSGANVLTF	TGCGCCAGCAGCTTGGAGTACTCCTCTGGGGCCAACGTCCTGACTTTC	.	TRBV5-1	TRBJ2-6	.
CASSLSGTGGLWAFF	TGCGCCAGCAGCTTATCCGGGACAGGGGGTTTGTGGGCTTTCTTT	once	TRBV5-1	TRBJ1-1	TRBD1
CASSLGLLGSDEQYF	TGTGCCAGCAGCTTAGGGTTACTAGGATCGGACGAGCAGTACTTC	.	TRBV7-9	TRBJ2-7	.
CASSFSGSPAQYF	TGTGCCAGCAGCTTCTCGGGGAGTCCGGCCCAGTACTTC	once	TRBV7-2	TRBJ2-5	.
CATSGPPSYNEQFF	TGTGCCACCAGTGGACCCCCTAGCTACAATGAGCAGTTCTTC	.	TRBV24-1	TRBJ2-1	.
CASSLAGPSDTQYF	TGTGCCAGCAGCTTAGCGGGGCCGTCAGATACGCAGTATTTT	.	TRBV7-2	TRBJ2-3	.
CASSKLYFPGGGTRGPFTEAFF	TGTGCCAGCAGCAAACTTTACTTTCCGGGGGGCGGGACAAGGGGTCCTTTCACTGAAGCTTTCTTT	.	TRBV21-1	TRBJ1-1	.
CASSLSLAGGPGTDTQYF	TGTGCCAGCAGCTTATCCCTAGCGGGAGGGCCGGGCACAGATACGCAGTATTTT	.	TRBV7-2	TRBJ2-3	TRBD2
CASSITGTEYQPQHF	TGTGCCAGTAGCATAACCGGGACAGAATATCAGCCCCAGCATTTT	.	TRBV19	TRBJ1-5	TRBD1
CASSTYRGLYEQYF	TGTGCCAGCAGTACATACAGGGGTCTCTACGAGCAGTACTTC	once	TRBV28	TRBJ2-7	TRBD1
CASSWTGSGNTEAFF	TGCGCCAGCAGCTGGACAGGGTCTGGGAACACTGAAGCTTTCTTT	medium-sized	TRBV5-1	TRBJ1-1	TRBD1
CASSRPPGTSGSTEQFF	TGTGCCAGTAGTCGTCCCCCCGGGACTAGCGGGAGTACTGAGCAGTTCTTC	.	TRBV19	TRBJ2-1	TRBD2
CASSLPGLAGHGELFF	TGTGCCAGCAGTTTACCCGGACTAGCGGGTCACGGGGAGCTGTTTTTT	.	TRBV27	TRBJ2-2	TRBD2
CATSRVADTQYF	TGTGCCACCAGCAGAGTCGCAGATACGCAGTATTTT	.	TRBV15	TRBJ2-3	.
CASSLSGTSWGTDTQYF	TGTGCCAGCAGTTTATCAGGGACTAGCTGGGGCACAGATACGCAGTATTTT	once	TRBV28	TRBJ2-3	TRBD2
CASSYEDRTYNSPLHF	TGTGCCAGCAGTTACGAAGACAGGACTTATAATTCACCCCTCCACTTT	few	TRBV6-2/TRBV6-3	TRBJ1-6	.
CASSDRTGRGYTF	TGTGCCAGCAGTGACAGGACAGGACGTGGCTACACCTTC	.	TRBV27	TRBJ1-2	TRBD1
CACRLQRSSGNTIYF	TGTGCCTGCCGACTGCAGAGGAGCTCTGGAAACACCATATATTTT	.	TRBV30	TRBJ1-3	.